This TCR beta chain derives from a study of T cells after posttransplantation cyclophosphamide. The V and J ends lost 1 base and 5 bases respectively, with 17 bases between them. Germline V lookup: CDR1 SEHNR, CDR2 FQNEAQ (reference sequence). The CDR3 totals 17 residues. Study-level findings and limits: TRB overlap between skin or GI tissue T cells and blood was limited. Recipient CMV seropositivity and CMV reactivation strongly tracked TRB clonality. Later blood repertoires were often dominated by clones from the donor CD8+ memory compartment.

Only in-frame clones appear in the TCRdb table, and some are missing; sequencing was by immunoSEQ multiplex PCR. The table records approximately 40,000 clones, around 80% of them present only once. Treatment was busulfan-fludarabine conditioning, a marrow graft, and cyclophosphamide on days +3 and +4. As for this clone: Its specificity is not known.

Sequenced material: CD4+ T cells sorted from blood, taken around 2,000 days after a stem cell transplant with posttransplant cyclophosphamide. This TCR came from a female patient between 40 and 55 years old who received an allogeneic stem cell transplant from a related donor, was CMV-positive, and had no GVHD. Part of the T cells may come from the graft donor. This sequence joins TRBV7-9 and TRBJ1-4; D is ambiguous. This CDR3 reads CASSLVGPRGGNEKLFF. Written as DNA, the CDR3 is TGTGCCAGCAGCTTAGTAGGACCCCGAGGAGGGAATGAAAAACTGTTTTTT. Supplemented by reference TRBV7-9 and TRBJ1-4, the full variable domain reads DTGVSQNPRHKITKRGQNVTFRCDPISEHNRLYWYRQTLGQGPEFLTYFQNEAQLEKSRLLSDRFSAERPKGSFSTLEIQRTEQGDSAMYLCASSLVGPRGGNEKLFFGSGTQLSVL.